The 30 T cell receptor beta chains listed next were all sequenced from one sample in a study of blood T cell repertoires in COVID-19. Libraries were prepared by immunoSEQ multiplex PCR; TCRdb keeps only in-frame clonotypes and omits some of them. The sample lists about 120,000 clones, roughly 83% seen once, with around 37% in the top ten. Sequenced: peripheral blood. Receptors originate from a man in his forties with active or convalescent COVID-19.

This chain uses TRBV6-1 with TRBJ1-2; D may be TRBD1 (6 bases). The length of the CDR3 is 14 residues. The germline V gene encodes CDR1 MNHNS and CDR2 SASEGT. Trimming shortened V by 1 base and J by 6 bases, and 12 bases separated the two germline ends. The chain's CDR3 is CASSEDREVDGYTF. The CDR3 DNA is TGTGCCAGCAGTGAAGACAGGGAAGTCGATGGCTACACCTTC.

This sequence joins TRBV15 and TRBJ1-4; 9 nucleotides match TRBD1. The V gene end was trimmed by 1 base and the J gene end by 0 bases; junction bases not matched to a gene: 0. The germline CDR1 and CDR2 sequences are LNHNV and YYDKDF (reference sequence). The CDR3 loop spans 16 amino acids. CDR3 nucleotide sequence: TGTGCCACCAGCAGAGGGACAGGGGCAACTAATGAAAAACTGTTTTTT. Its protein is CATSRGTGATNEKLFF.

The V and J genes are TRBV9 and TRBJ1-2, with a weak D call TRBD1 (6 bases). Germline values: CDR1 SGDLS, CDR2 YYNGEE. V was pared by 0 bases and J by 2 bases, with 11 bases between. The CDR3 spans 15 residues. The CDR3 loop is CASSVEFGGNYGYTF. CDR3 bases: TGTGCCAGCAGCGTAGAGTTTGGGGGCAACTATGGCTACACCTTC.

Here the CDR3 DNA reads TGTGCCAGCGACGGGAACTATGGCTACACCTTC. Residues: CASDGNYGYTF. The chain carries TRBV6-5 and TRBJ1-2; no clear D. The V gene lost 8 bases and the J gene lost 2 bases, with 6 bases spanning the gap. The CDR3 has 11 residues. Germline lookup yields CDR1 MNHEY and CDR2 SVGAGI.

This rearrangement joins TRBV7-2 to TRBJ1-1, with 7 bases matching TRBD1. V was pared by 6 bases and J by 10 bases, with 17 bases of the junction left unmatched. The CDR3 length is 15 residues. Looked up from germline, CDR1 is SGHTA and CDR2 is FQGNSA. CDR3 protein: CASSSGIGGAGSAFF. The CDR3 DNA is TGTGCCAGCAGTTCTGGGATAGGGGGCGCAGGGTCAGCTTTCTTT.

The chain links TRBV27 to TRBJ2-1; TRBD2 matches at 14 bases. V trimming: 2 bases; J trimming: 7 bases; junction bases outside the gene matches: 1. This CDR3 comprises 15 residues. Germline CDR1 and CDR2: MNHEY and SMNVEV (reference sequence). The DNA of the CDR3 is TGTGCCAGCAGTTTAGGGACTAGCGGGAGAAATGAGCAGTTCTTC. As protein: CASSLGTSGRNEQFF.

This sequence joins TRBV18 and TRBJ1-3; TRBD1 agrees at 7 bases. The germline V gene encodes CDR1 KGHSH and CDR2 LQKENI. Losses at the gene ends were 2 bases for V and 8 bases for J; bases not matched to a gene: 6. The CDR3 spans 14 residues. The CDR3, as DNA: TGTGCCAGCTCACCAGTGGGACAGACCTACACCATATATTTT. It codes for CASSPVGQTYTIYF.

CDR3 residues: CASSKGGDRGARSVYNEQFF. The CDR3 region has the DNA TGTGCCAGCAGCAAAGGGGGGGACAGGGGAGCTCGTTCCGTCTACAATGAGCAGTTCTTC. The chain couples TRBV21-1 to TRBJ2-1; the table's D call of TRBD1 was not tested on the DNA. TRBV21-1 is given as a pseudogene. The CDR3 is 20 amino acids.

Points on this clone: A read error may produce the germline difference seen at one junction end. The chain has TRBV5-1 and TRBJ2-1; 13 bases are shared with TRBD2. The CDR3 runs 14 residues. In germline, CDR1 is SGHRS, CDR2 YFSETQ. This CDR3 is CASSDRTSGSLGIF. DNA of the CDR3: TGCGCCAGCAGCGACCGGACTAGCGGGAGTTTGGGAATCTTC.

This clone was detected many times. The CDR3 loop reads CASSVGQRNGYTF. The CDR3 DNA reads as TGTGCCAGCAGTGTTGGACAGAGGAATGGCTACACCTTC. The chain links TRBV2 to TRBJ1-2; D is perhaps TRBD1 (6 bases). Germline V gene sequence: CDR1 SNHLY, CDR2 FYNNEI. The germline V and J ends were trimmed by 4 bases and 6 bases, with 12 bases remaining between them. The CDR3 loop spans 13 amino acids.

This clone was seen a single time. This chain links TRBV9 with TRBJ2-5; 7 bases are shared with TRBD1. This CDR3 has 15 amino acids. The germline V gene encodes CDR1 SGDLS and CDR2 YYNGEE. J gave up 1 base and V 4 bases, and 7 bases lay outside the gene matches. CDR3 amino acids: CASSPGTAFQETQYF. The CDR3 coding sequence is TGTGCCAGCAGCCCAGGGACAGCCTTCCAAGAGACCCAGTACTTC.

The gene calls are TRBV5-1 and TRBJ2-1; 8 bases are shared with TRBD2. Germline V CDR1 and CDR2: SGHRS, YFSETQ. CDR3 length equals 12 residues. J lost 12 bases, V lost 4 bases, and 6 bases had no gene match. The CDR3 DNA reads as TGCGCCAGCAGCCAGACTAGCGAGTCGCAGTTCTTC. Amino acids: CASSQTSESQFF. Variable domain in full (rest from reference TRBV5-1 and TRBJ2-1): KAGVTQTPRYLIKTRGQQVTLSCSPISGHRSVSWYQQTPGQGLQFLFEYFSETQRNKGNFPGRFSGRQFSNSRSEMNVSTLELGDSALYLCASSQTSESQFFGPGTRLTVL.

CDR3 nucleotides: TGTGCCAGCAGCTTGGGGGACAGGGCGAACACTGAAGCTTTCTTT. Encoded protein: CASSLGDRANTEAFF. V is TRBV5-6 and J is TRBJ1-1, with 9 bases that match TRBD1. Unmatched junction bases numbered 1, after V lost 0 bases and J lost 1 base. Germline CDR1 reads SGHDT; CDR2 reads YYEEEE. The CDR3 is made up of 15 amino acids. Looking up the rest from reference TRBV5-6 and TRBJ1-1 gives the full variable domain: DAGVTQSPTHLIKTRGQQVTLRCSPKSGHDTVSWYQQALGQGPQFIFQYYEEEERQRGNFPDRFSGHQFPNYSSELNVNALLLGDSALYLCASSLGDRANTEAFFGQGTRLTVV.

Written as DNA, the CDR3 is TGTGCCAGCAGCCAGGGACAAAGGAACACTGAAGCTTTCTTT. It encodes CASSQGQRNTEAFF. The chain recombines TRBV3-1 (or the pseudogene TRBV3-2) with TRBJ1-1; D is possibly TRBD1 (6 bases). Per the germline V gene, CDR1 is LGHDT and CDR2 is YNNKEL (reference sequence). The V and J ends lost 3 bases and 1 base respectively, with 9 bases between them. CDR3 length: 14 amino acids.

The chain links TRBV12-3 or TRBV12-4 to TRBJ1-5, with 7 positions matching TRBD1. V was clipped by 5 bases and J by 13 bases; unmatched bases: 11. This CDR3 has 13 residues. The CDR3 region is CASSRAGDSIQHF. CDR3 DNA: TGTGCCAGCAGTCGCGCAGGGGACAGTATTCAGCATTTT.

The J gene is TRBJ1-1, the V gene TRBV2, with D possibly being TRBD1 (5 bases). The CDR3 is made up of 15 amino acids. CDR1 is SNHLY and CDR2 is FYNNEI in the germline V gene. V lost 2 bases and J 1 base, leaving 11 bases between the germline ends. The CDR3, as DNA: TGTGCCAGCAGTGAATTGGGGGGGAGGAACACTGAAGCTTTCTTT. It specifies CASSELGGRNTEAFF.

The CDR3 region has the DNA TGTGCCAGCAGCCTCGGGGGGCTCAGCAATCAGCCCCAGCATTTT. This codes for CASSLGGLSNQPQHF. V and J are TRBV9 and TRBJ1-5, with D maybe TRBD1 (6 bases). Germline V gene sequence: CDR1 SGDLS, CDR2 YYNGEE. The CDR3 length is 15 residues. V was pared by 4 bases and J by 1 base, with 12 bases between.

The chain recombines TRBV5-5 with TRBJ2-1; D is perhaps TRBD1 (5 bases). CDR3 length: 14 amino acids. Germline V lookup: CDR1 SGHKS, CDR2 YYEKEE (reference sequence). Deletions cut 0 bases from V and 5 bases from J, with 9 bases between. The CDR3 bases are TGTGCCAGCAGCTTGGCGGTCAGGGACAATGAGCAGTTCTTC. It yields the protein CASSLAVRDNEQFF.

In its sample, this clone was seen once. J is TRBJ2-2 and V is TRBV25-1; 7 bases agree with TRBD1. CDR1 MGHDK and CDR2 SYGVNS come from the germline V gene. Trimming at V came to 3 bases and at J to 7 bases, leaving 5 bases not matched to a gene. This CDR3 has 14 amino acids. The CDR3 nucleotides are TGTGCCAGCAGTGACAACAGGGGTATCGGGGAGCTGTTTTTT. Translation gives CASSDNRGIGELFF.

The rearrangement joins TRBV12-3 or TRBV12-4 to TRBJ1-1; D is unclear. V lost 3 bases, J lost 1 base, and 6 bases lay in between. There are 13 residues in the CDR3. The CDR3 here is CASSFTENTEAFF. The CDR3 coding sequence is TGTGCCAGCAGTTTCACAGAGAACACTGAAGCTTTCTTT.

This chain uses TRBV6-5 with TRBJ1-2; 9 bases fit TRBD1. CDR1 is MNHEY, CDR2 SVGAGI, per germline. The CDR3 extends over 14 amino acids. V dropped 6 bases and J dropped 2; count of bases not matched to a gene: 4. CDR3 loop: CASSGDRANYGYTF. The CDR3 nucleotides read TGTGCCAGCAGCGGGGACAGGGCGAACTATGGCTACACCTTC.

This sequence joins TRBV5-4 and TRBJ2-7, with D possibly being TRBD1 (5 bases). Looked up from germline, CDR1 is SGHNT and CDR2 is YYREEE (reference sequence). The CDR3 contains 14 residues. Trimming left V 0 bases short and J 6 bases short, with 13 bases between. Here the CDR3 reads CASSLEGFDAEQYF. The CDR3 DNA reads TGTGCCAGCAGCTTGGAGGGGTTCGACGCCGAGCAGTACTTC.

The V and J genes are TRBV7-9 and TRBJ1-2, with TRBD1 matching over 7 bases. This CDR3 has 13 amino acids. CDR1 is SEHNR, CDR2 FQNEAQ, per germline (reference sequence). Trimming at V came to 5 bases and at J to 8 bases, leaving 8 bases not matched to a gene. CDR3 amino acids: CASSPQSRGGYTF. In nucleotides, the CDR3 is TGTGCCAGCAGCCCCCAGAGCAGGGGGGGCTACACCTTC. The entire variable domain, with the rest obtained from reference TRBV7-9 and TRBJ1-2, is as follows: DTGVSQNPRHKITKRGQNVTFRCDPISEHNRLYWYRQTLGQGPEFLTYFQNEAQLEKSRLLSDRFSAERPKGSFSTLEIQRTEQGDSAMYLCASSPQSRGGYTFGSGTRLTVV.

V and J are TRBV4-1 and TRBJ2-3; D is possibly TRBD1 (6 bases). Trimming took off 1 base at V and 4 bases at J, with 12 bases between the two ends. The CDR3 is 15 residues long. Per germline, CDR1 MGHRA and CDR2 YSYEKL. In DNA, the CDR3 is TGCGCCAGCAGCCAAGTACAGGGCGGAGCAGATACGCAGTATTTT. It yields the protein CASSQVQGGADTQYF.

The gene calls are TRBV27 and TRBJ2-2; D is unresolved. This CDR3 comprises 15 residues. Trimming left V 0 bases short and J 1 base short, with 6 bases between. CDR1 is MNHEY and CDR2 is SMNVEV in the germline V gene (reference sequence). The CDR3 sequence is CASSLSPQNTGELFF. The CDR3 DNA reads as TGTGCCAGCAGTTTATCGCCACAGAACACCGGGGAGCTGTTTTTT.

This clone showed up just once. The chain combines TRBV4-2 with TRBJ2-5; D unresolved. The CDR3 length is 17 residues. Germline CDR1 is LGHNA and CDR2 is YNFKEQ. V gave up 0 bases and J gave up 6 bases, with 20 bases separating them. The CDR3 bases are TGTGCCAGCAGCCAAGATTGGCCCCCCCCAGGCCCCCAGACCCAGTACTTC. Translating gives CASSQDWPPPGPQTQYF.

The rearrangement uses TRBV29-1 and TRBJ2-1, with 8 bases aligning to TRBD2. Trimming took 6 bases from V and 6 from J; bases not matched to a gene: 4. From germline, CDR1 is SQVTM and CDR2 ANQGSEA. This CDR3 has 12 amino acids. CDR3 in DNA: TGCAGCGTGGGACTAGGGGGCAATGAGCAGTTCTTC. This translates into CSVGLGGNEQFF.

This clone was counted a single time. The rearrangement uses TRBV28 and TRBJ2-2, with a tentative D call TRBD2 (6 bases). Germline V gene sequence: CDR1 MDHEN, CDR2 SYDVKM. The V end lost 3 bases, the J end lost 6 bases, and 20 bases lay between the germline ends. This CDR3 is built from 17 residues. The CDR3 sequence is CASSLILGGFRAGELFF. CDR3 in DNA: TGTGCCAGCAGTTTGATTCTCGGGGGTTTTCGTGCCGGGGAGCTGTTTTTT. Filled out from reference TRBV28 and TRBJ2-2, the complete variable domain reads DVKVTQSSRYLVKRTGEKVFLECVQDMDHENMFWYRQDPGLGLRLIYFSYDVKMKEKGDIPEGYSVSREKKERFSLILESASTNQTSMYLCASSLILGGFRAGELFFGEGSRLTVL.

The J gene is TRBJ2-3, the V gene TRBV5-1; D ambiguous. The CDR3 is made up of 12 amino acids. Germline CDR1 reads SGHRS; CDR2 reads YFSETQ. Trimming shortened V by 1 base and J by 6 bases, and 6 bases separated the two germline ends. In nucleotides, the CDR3 is TGCGCCAGCAGCTTGCTACGGGATACGCAGTATTTT. Protein product: CASSLLRDTQYF.

The table lists this clone with a few counts. The genes are TRBV4-2 and TRBJ2-7; 9 nucleotides match TRBD2. With V trimmed by 0 bases and J by 2 bases, 5 bases remained unmatched. CDR3 length: 16 residues. Germline CDR1 reads LGHNA; CDR2 reads YNFKEQ. The CDR3 reads CASSQEETSGPYEQYF. CDR3 in DNA: TGTGCCAGCAGCCAAGAGGAGACTAGCGGTCCCTACGAGCAGTACTTC.